One sample yielded the 10 T cell receptor beta chains listed below, sequenced in a study of T-cell reconstitution after alpha-beta-depleted transplantation in children (dated by TCRdb to the mid-2010s). This specimen's treatment or condition label, per the study, means: allogeneic hematopoietic cell transplantation with graft depleted of TCRalphabeta T cells and CD19 B cells. Library preparation was by PCR. TCRdb lists the instrument as Illumina HiSeq 2500. TCR libraries were prepared with molecular barcoding, using unique molecular identifiers to normalize TCRbeta repertoire quantification. The public reads were quality trimmed at Q25 with fastp and then assembled into clones with MiXCR by TCRdb, keeping productive beta chains. Rows with a matching CDR3 protein are joined into one entry that keeps the most common DNA and genes. This sample has just over 950,000 distinct CDR3 sequences in its table, and about 26% of those were observed once. Of the sample, roughly 27% is held by the ten largest clones.

The sample here was PBMCs, mostly from graft donor cells, taken 360 days after TCRalphabeta/CD19-depleted stem cell transplant. All receptors come from a boy under two years old who had a stem cell transplant for SCID, so the T cells may come from the graft donor.

The chain uses TRBV29-1 and TRBJ2-3; D possibly corresponds to TRBD2 (6 bases). Germline CDR1 SQVTM, CDR2 ANQGSEA. The V end lost 5 bases, the J end lost 0 bases, and 18 bases lay between the germline ends. This CDR3 region has 16 residues. This chain's CDR3 is CSVTRKAGTSTDTQYF. In DNA, the CDR3 is TGCAGCGTTACGCGAAAGGCGGGGACTAGCACAGATACGCAGTATTTT.

This clonotype was observed once. The chain links TRBV7-2 to TRBJ2-5, with TRBD2 identical over 7 bases. Germline CDR1 is SGHTA and CDR2 is FQGNSA. Trimming removed 1 base from V and 0 bases from J; junction bases left unmatched: 5. The CDR3 runs to 16 residues. The CDR3 DNA is TGTGCCAGCAGCTTAGGTCCTAGCGGATACCAAGAGACCCAGTACTTC. As protein: CASSLGPSGYQETQYF.

The rearrangement uses TRBV10-3 and TRBJ1-1, with unresolved D. Germline-derived CDR1 and CDR2 are ENHRY and SYGVKD. The CDR3 sequence is 14 residues long. Trimming pared 2 bases from V and 4 bases from J, leaving 11 bases between. CDR3 residues: CAISERAAVTEAFF. The CDR3 nucleotides read TGTGCCATCAGTGAGCGGGCGGCGGTCACTGAAGCTTTCTTT.

This clonotype appeared a few times. V usage is TRBV5-1 and J usage is TRBJ2-2; D is unclear. Germline V gene sequence: CDR1 SGHRS, CDR2 YFSETQ. CDR3 length: 13 amino acids. V was trimmed by 7 bases and J by 1 base, leaving 8 bases between them. This CDR3 is CASAEENTGELFF. The CDR3 DNA reads as TGCGCCAGCGCGGAAGAGAACACCGGGGAGCTGTTTTTT.

V usage is TRBV3-1 and J usage is TRBJ2-3, with D possibly matching TRBD2 (6 bases). Germline values: CDR1 LGHDT, CDR2 YNNKEL (reference sequence). The CDR3 contains 14 residues. V lost 4 bases and J lost 9, with 17 bases in between. This CDR3 reads CASSPVPLGGTQYF. The CDR3 region has the DNA TGTGCCAGCAGCCCTGTACCCCTCGGAGGGACGCAGTATTTT.

The V gene is TRBV29-1, the J gene TRBJ2-2; D may be TRBD2 (6 bases). Germline V lookup: CDR1 SQVTM, CDR2 ANQGSEA. The CDR3 spans 13 residues. V was clipped by 4 bases and J by 6 bases, with 12 bases between them. The CDR3 spells CSVAWGDAGELFF. DNA for the CDR3: TGCAGCGTTGCGTGGGGGGACGCCGGGGAGCTGTTTTTT.

DNA of the CDR3: TGTGCCAGCAGTAACCGGGACAGGGCAGACTACGAGCAGTACTTC. Translation: CASSNRDRADYEQYF. The V and J genes are TRBV12-3 or TRBV12-4 and TRBJ2-7, with 9 bases that match TRBD1. This CDR3 spans 15 amino acids. V lost 5 bases and J lost 3; bases outside the gene matches: 8.

This clonotype showed up just a few times. V gene TRBV20-1 combines with J gene TRBJ2-1, with 11 bases identical to TRBD2. Germline CDR1 and CDR2: DFQATT and SNEGSKA (reference sequence). The CDR3 is 17 residues long. The V and J ends lost 4 bases and 6 bases, in that order; junction bases with no gene match: 14. This chain's CDR3 is CSANVAGGAMEGNEQFF. Here the CDR3 DNA reads TGCAGTGCTAACGTAGCGGGGGGGGCGATGGAAGGCAATGAGCAGTTCTTC.

This chain joins TRBV12-3 or TRBV12-4 and TRBJ2-7; D unclear. CDR3 size: 15 residues. V lost 8 bases to trimming and J lost 1 base, with 18 bases between them. This CDR3 is CASPDSPVESYEQYF. The DNA for the CDR3 is TGTGCCAGCCCCGATAGTCCTGTAGAGTCCTACGAGCAGTACTTC.

The CDR3 is CAFPRDLSDEQYF. The CDR3 DNA reads as TGTGCCTTCCCCCGGGACCTTTCCGACGAGCAGTACTTC. The chain has TRBV2 and TRBJ2-7; either TRBD1 or TRBD2 may fit D (5 bases each). V was trimmed by 11 bases and J by 5 bases, leaving 19 bases between them. From germline, CDR1 is SNHLY and CDR2 FYNNEI. This CDR3 region has 13 residues.